This is a list of T cell receptor beta chains from one sample in a study of chemoradiotherapy in HPV16-positive cancers. Assay: immunoSEQ multiplex PCR; the TCRdb copy retains only in-frame clones and omits some. This table has tens of thousands of clones, approximately 73% appearing once. Sampling was performed from a patient who underwent chemoradiotherapy. These receptors came from a human donor with HPV-associated anogenital cancer. Both conserved end residues are part of each CDR3. The order of the fields is D gene, clone size, V gene, J gene, CDR3 DNA, CDR3 protein. D genes are given only for firm matches. Size tells how often a clone was seen (once, few, many) or the class of an expanded clone, and some rows leave it out.

>TRBD2|.|TRBV2|TRBJ2-2
TGTGCCAGCAGGCAGACTAGCGCAGCTCCCGGGGAGCTGTTTTTT
CASRQTSAAPGELFF
>TRBD2|.|TRBV6-4|TRBJ2-7
TGTGCCAGCAGCCGGGAGGGGGGATACGAGCAGTACTTC
CASSREGGYEQYF
>.|few|TRBV7-8|TRBJ1-2
TGTGCCAGCAGCTTAGATCACAGCCGGTTCGATGGCTACACCTTC
CASSLDHSRFDGYTF
>.|.|TRBV9|TRBJ1-2
TGTGCCAGCAGCACACAGAACTATGGCTACACCTTC
CASSTQNYGYTF
>.|.|TRBV28|TRBJ1-1
TGTGCCAGCAGGGAAGGGGAGTACACTGAAGCTTTCTTT
CASREGEYTEAFF
>TRBD2|.|TRBV5-3|TRBJ2-1
TGTGCCAGAAGCCGACCATTAGGTGGGGCTAGCGGGGGGAACTGTAATGAGCAGTTCTTC
CARSRPLGGASGGNCNEQFF
>.|.|TRBV5-1|TRBJ1-1
TGCGCCAGCAGTTTGGAGGCACGGCGGAACACTGAAGCTTTCTTT
CASSLEARRNTEAFF
>TRBD2|.|TRBV15|TRBJ2-1
TGTGCCACCAGCAGAGATAATTCCATAGCGGGATCCTACAATGAGCAGTTCTTC
CATSRDNSIAGSYNEQFF
>TRBD1|.|TRBV11-1|TRBJ2-3
TGTGCCAGCAGCTTAGCCCCCGCCGGGACAGGCCCAGATACGCAGTATTTT
CASSLAPAGTGPDTQYF
>.|few|TRBV19|TRBJ1-4
TGTGCCAGTAGACCGTCCCGGGACTTGGGGACTAATGAAAAACTGTTTTTT
CASRPSRDLGTNEKLFF
>.|few|TRBV5-4|TRBJ2-2
TGTGCCAGCAGCTTGGCGACAGGCCCGCAGAACACCGGGGAGCTGTTTTTT
CASSLATGPQNTGELFF
>.|.|TRBV7-8|TRBJ2-1
TGTGCCAGCAGCTGGACGCTCGACAATGAGCAGTTCTTC
CASSWTLDNEQFF
>TRBD1|.|TRBV7-6|TRBJ1-2
TGTGCCAGCAGCCCTACAGGGGGCGCCGGCTATGGCTACACCTTC
CASSPTGGAGYGYTF
>.|.|TRBV19|TRBJ2-5
TGTGCCAGTAGTGACCCCCGCCCCCAAGGAGAGACCCAGTACTTC
CASSDPRPQGETQYF
>TRBD2|.|TRBV7-2|TRBJ2-5
TGTGCCAGCACCCGAGCGCGGGGGGGCCAAGAGACCCAGTACTTC
CASTRARGGQETQYF
>.|.|TRBV9|TRBJ1-2
TGTGCCAGCAGCGATGGGGGGGCCCCTTATGGCTACACCTTC
CASSDGGAPYGYTF
>TRBD2|.|TRBV10-3|TRBJ2-3
TGTGCCATCACCAGCCTAGCGGGAGGTGTTGATACGCAGTATTTT
CAITSLAGGVDTQYF
>.|few|TRBV28|TRBJ1-2
TGTGCCAGCAGTCTACAGGGAGAGGGTGGCTACACCTTC
CASSLQGEGGYTF
>.|once|TRBV28|TRBJ1-2
TGTGCCAGCAGTTTATCCTCTGGACTAGGATATGGCTACACCTTC
CASSLSSGLGYGYTF
>TRBD1|.|TRBV18|TRBJ1-1
TGTGCCAGCTCACACCTTGGACAGGGGGGCACTGAAGCTTTCTTT
CASSHLGQGGTEAFF
>.|.|TRBV19|TRBJ1-5
TGTGCCACCCGGAGGGCCGGCAATCAGCCCCAGCATTTT
CATRRAGNQPQHF
>.|.|TRBV6-1|TRBJ1-5
TGTGCCAGCAGTGGACCAGGGACGGATAGCAATCAGCCCCAGCATTTT
CASSGPGTDSNQPQHF